A selection of T cell receptor beta chains follows, all from one sample in a study of shared clonotypes between healthy human individuals. Libraries were prepared by immunoSEQ multiplex PCR; TCRdb keeps only in-frame clonotypes and omits some of them. Of over 2 million clones in the sample, just under 95% are singletons; the top ten hold approximately 0.4%. The material sequenced was naive CD4+ T cells from PBMCs. The receptor source for this set is a man aged 18-30 years in good health. Some clones in this sample may be carry-over from other donors' samples. The CDR3 runs from the conserved cysteine through the conserved F or W. A D gene is named only where the DNA matches it firmly.

d_gene,j_gene,v_gene,CDR3aa,CDR3nt
TRBD1,TRBJ2-7,TRBV6-5,CASSRQGSSYEQYF,TGTGCCAGCAGTCGACAGGGTAGCTCCTACGAGCAGTACTTC
-,TRBJ1-1,TRBV28,CASRTAGVNTEAFF,TGTGCCAGCCGCACAGCGGGAGTGAACACTGAAGCTTTCTTT
-,TRBJ2-2,TRBV5-4,CASSRVARTSSLNTGELFF,TGTGCCAGCAGCCGTGTTGCCCGGACATCCTCTTTGAACACCGGGGAGCTGTTTTTT
-,TRBJ1-3,TRBV5-1,CASSLAGARSGNTIYF,TGCGCCAGCAGCTTGGCCGGAGCACGCTCTGGAAACACCATATATTTT
-,TRBJ2-6,TRBV28,CASSLFSGANVLTF,TGTGCCAGCAGTTTATTCTCTGGGGCCAACGTCCTGACTTTC
-,TRBJ1-1,TRBV6-1,CASSDYGGLTEAFF,TGTGCCAGCAGTGATTACGGGGGATTGACTGAAGCTTTCTTT
TRBD1,TRBJ1-4,TRBV4-2,CASSQDHRGNEKLFF,TGTGCCAGCAGCCAAGATCACAGGGGCAATGAAAAACTGTTTTTT
-,TRBJ2-1,TRBV5-5,CASRVGLVGPDNEQFF,TGTGCCAGCAGGGTGGGTCTTGTGGGTCCGGACAATGAGCAGTTCTTC
-,TRBJ2-1,TRBV9,CASSVESENYNEQFF,TGTGCCAGCAGCGTAGAGAGCGAGAACTACAATGAGCAGTTCTTC
TRBD1,TRBJ1-1,TRBV25-1,CASSEPEGAYTEAFF,TGTGCCAGCAGTGAACCCGAGGGGGCGTACACTGAAGCTTTCTTT
-,TRBJ2-2,TRBV4-3,CASSGRAGWGGELFF,TGCGCCAGCTCCGGTCGGGCAGGGTGGGGCGGGGAGCTGTTTTTT
-,TRBJ1-5,TRBV11-1,CASSPDSNQPQHF,TGTGCCAGCAGCCCGGACAGCAATCAGCCCCAGCATTTT
TRBD1,TRBJ2-7,TRBV5-1,CASMTGGSSYEQYF,TGCGCCAGCATGACAGGGGGCTCATCCTACGAGCAGTACTTC
-,TRBJ2-7,TRBV25-1,CASSEQGRGSYEQYF,TGTGCCAGCAGTGAACAGGGACGGGGGTCCTACGAGCAGTACTTC
-,TRBJ2-2,TRBV5-1,CASSSGTANTGELFF,TGCGCCAGCAGCTCCGGGACGGCGAACACCGGGGAGCTGTTTTTT
TRBD2,TRBJ2-3,TRBV9,CASSVAERSSGIYQYF,TGTGCCAGCAGCGTAGCCGAAAGGAGTAGCGGGATTTATCAGTATTTT
TRBD1,TRBJ2-4,TRBV5-1,CASRSTGGGKNIQYF,TGCGCCAGCAGATCAACAGGGGGCGGAAAAAACATTCAGTACTTC
-,TRBJ2-1,TRBV18,CASSPGVGGPGNEQFF,TGTGCCAGCTCACCGGGCGTGGGGGGTCCTGGCAATGAGCAGTTCTTC
TRBD1,TRBJ1-4,TRBV5-8,CASSPGDRGRREKLFF,TGTGCCAGCAGCCCCGGAGACAGGGGGCGGCGAGAAAAACTGTTTTTT
TRBD2,TRBJ2-1,TRBV4-3,CASSQVSGSYNEQFF,TGCGCCAGCAGCCAAGTGAGCGGGAGTTACAATGAGCAGTTCTTC
-,TRBJ1-1,TRBV28,CASTRAGRAEAFF,TGTGCCAGCACCCGGGCGGGGAGGGCTGAAGCTTTCTTT
-,TRBJ1-5,TRBV5-6,CASSPGPSNQPQHF,TGTGCCAGCAGCCCTGGACCGAGCAATCAGCCCCAGCATTTT